This T cell receptor (beta chain) was sequenced for a study of blood T cell repertoires in COVID-19. Whole-study context: T cells, B-cell-depleted T cells, or PBMCs provided the cDNA or gDNA that served as material.

Clones were sequenced by immunoSEQ multiplex PCR, and TCRdb holds only the in-frame ones, with some missing. The data hold roughly 250,000 clones, with roughly 87% observed a single time. Participants' own reports of clinical history determined their cohort assignment. CDR3 length equals 13 residues. V lost 8 bases, J lost 6 bases, and 14 bases lay in between. Looked up from germline, CDR1 is LNHNV and CDR2 is YYDKDF (reference sequence). V is TRBV15 and J is TRBJ2-1, with D maybe TRBD2 (5 bases). This TCR was sampled from a woman between 25 and 40 years old with acute COVID-19. Sequenced material: PBMCs or T cells enriched from blood (not recorded which). The CDR3: CATRGSLGNEQFF. Written as DNA, the CDR3 is TGTGCCACCCGGGGAAGTTTAGGCAATGAGCAGTTCTTC.